This T cell receptor beta chain is from a study of siplizumab effects on memory and regulatory T cells (dated by TCRdb to 2018 to 2020). Context from the whole study: The study examined how the anti-CD2 antibody siplizumab affects alloreactive T-cell subsets in allogeneic mixed lymphocyte reactions built from human PBMCs. Broader findings and caveats from the paper: Greater diversity appeared to be present in unstimulated naive T cells than in memory T cells, and a substantial contribution to the alloresponse seemed to be made by naive cells. A naive or memory phenotype could not be assigned to roughly 80-97% of proliferating CD4+ or CD8+ clones. The cumulative frequency of alloreactive sequences that could be traced back to unstimulated CD4+ memory T cells was significantly reduced by siplizumab. Because sequences below about 10^-5 frequency were poorly captured, only a minor fraction of alloreactive clones could be mapped to unstimulated subsets. Among mappable alloreactive CD4+ clones, the Treg-derived fraction averaged approximately 63% with siplizumab versus approximately 27% in control reactions. The suppressive function of proliferating Tregs from siplizumab cultures was not functionally confirmed.

With respect to this clone: The antigen it binds to is not known. No qualities accompany the bases; no much larger clone lies one base away.

Additional sequencing covered unstimulated subsets from a few donor pairs, namely CD8+ effector memory, CD4+ naive, CD8+ TEMRA, CD4+ memory and CD8+ naive. TCRbeta CDR3 sequencing was performed on sorted unstimulated T cells and on proliferating T cells recovered from mixed lymphocyte reactions. Fresh whole blood from fewer than 11 HLA-typed healthy donors served as the source for isolating PBMCs. The library came from the immunoSEQ multiplex PCR assay. Roughly 10^5 TCR templates per sample were assayed on the deep sequencing platform. Genomic DNA extracted from sorted T cells was the material used for TCRbeta CDR3 sequencing. Under the source paper's analysis protocol: The R programming language was used for clonal analysis of the TCRbeta CDR3 data. Alloreactive CD4+ and CD8+ clones were defined by comparing unstimulated samples with post-reaction CFSE-low samples. Alloreactive CD4+ clones were assigned to regulatory or non-regulatory origin by matching sequences to sorted unstimulated Treg and non-Treg repertoires. TCRdb's version of the immuneACCESS table is confined to in-frame rearrangements and falls short of the full clone set. An unresolved V gene accounts for under half of the shortfall where checked; the remainder is of unknown origin. The V and J calls and the clone size are those of that table, but D and trimming were determined from the DNA. This sample comprises tens of thousands of clones, less than 85% of them detected only once. The ten top clones hold 3% to 4% of the sample.

The germline V gene gives CDR1 as SGHRS and CDR2 as YFSETQ. Inclusive of the bounding cysteine and phenylalanine, the CDR3 is 16 residues long. The read is trimmed to its CDR3 DNA, 48 bases read in frame from base 1. V loses 2 bases, J loses 0 bases, and the germline ends lie 11 bases apart. What was sequenced was memory CD4+ T cells sorted from blood. This specimen's cell subset or site label, per the study, means: unstimulated CD4+ memory T cells. The clonotype comes from a human donor in good health. The sequence links TRBV5-1 to TRBJ2-2, and possibly TRBD2, on 5 matching bases. The CDR3 protein is CASSFTTGTNTGELFF. Here is the DNA: TGCGCCAGCAGCTTTACTACGGGGACGAACACCGGGGAGCTGTTTTTT.